A selection of T cell receptor beta chains follows, all from one sample in a study of vaccination effects on CD4 cells after COVID-19. For these TCRs, the target antigens are not known. Profiling relied on immunoSEQ multiplex PCR, and the TCRdb table lists in-frame clones only, not all of them. Of 72,000 or so clones in the sample, 70% to 85% were seen once. This specimen was CD4+ T cells from PBMCs cultured without peptide, taken after COVID-19 vaccination. The receptors were sampled from a human donor who received a COVID-19 vaccine. Each CDR3 is given without its conserved first and last residue. The order of the fields is J gene, V gene, CDR3 protein.

TRBJ2-1	TRBV5-1	ASRPLEVSHNEQF
TRBJ2-1	TRBV21-1	ASSPRLAGASSYNEQF
TRBJ1-5	TRBV27	ASSLSGSNQPQH
TRBJ1-1	TRBV5-1	ASSLAGVFTEAF
TRBJ1-3	TRBV7-3	ASSLGTPLSGNTIY
TRBJ2-2	TRBV28	ASSLVGRGGDTGELF
TRBJ2-5	TRBV10-1	ASSVGPRETQY
TRBJ1-5	TRBV6-5	ASSDHFRSLGPQH
TRBJ1-1	TRBV10-3	AISDHNNAEAF
TRBJ1-5	TRBV19	ASSRTGGDQPQH
TRBJ2-3	TRBV7-8	ASSLGLGTDTQY
TRBJ1-4	TRBV6-5	ASRVDSTNEKLF
TRBJ1-4	TRBV28	ASSSQGEGKSNEKLF
TRBJ2-1	TRBV28	ASSRTGFSYNEQF
TRBJ2-3	TRBV10-1	ASSEPGRADTQY
TRBJ2-3	TRBV9	ASSFTGTGAPDTQY
TRBJ1-2	TRBV19	ASTDRDHGYT
TRBJ1-5	TRBV2	ASSLESGNQPQH
TRBJ2-5	TRBV4-2	ASSQRTSGDRGETQY
TRBJ2-5	TRBV4-2	ASSQDSFQETQY
TRBJ1-4	TRBV5-1	ASSPGDSYQTNEKLF
TRBJ1-4	TRBV19	ASIPRWGATNEKLF
TRBJ1-4	TRBV7-8	ASSLVRQSNEKLF
TRBJ2-2	TRBV6-4	ASSPAAQNTGELF
TRBJ1-4	TRBV6-2/TRBV6-3	ASSYTGISNEKLF
TRBJ1-1	TRBV6-6	ASSYSNSQNTEAF
TRBJ1-5	TRBV28	ASSLMQGAGNQPQH
TRBJ2-5	TRBV2	ASGRGGETQY
TRBJ2-3	TRBV10-3	AGGGQGTDTQY
TRBJ1-2	TRBV13	ASSQSRPTNYGYT
TRBJ1-3	TRBV7-2	ASSWGRGPGNTIY
TRBJ1-2	TRBV20-1	SASGAGDLGGYT
TRBJ2-1	TRBV10-3	AISGGGEQF
TRBJ2-2	TRBV5-1	ASSLVAGTNTGELF
TRBJ1-4	TRBV27	ASSLIPGSANEKLF
TRBJ1-4	TRBV3-1/TRBV3-2	ASSHPGQKGKLF
TRBJ1-6	TRBV29-1	SANPRDREYNSPLH
TRBJ1-6	TRBV6-5	ASASSSYNSPLH
TRBJ2-3	TRBV7-2	ASILTVGYDTQY
TRBJ2-3	TRBV4-3	ASSYSGQGASGTDTQY
TRBJ2-2	TRBV2	ASSLSGGVNTGELF
TRBJ2-6	TRBV29-1	SVREAGANVLT
TRBJ1-1	TRBV28	ASSYGTVMNTEAF
TRBJ1-2	TRBV28	ACSVNYGYT
TRBJ1-1	TRBV6-5	ASRKESGNTEAF
TRBJ1-5	TRBV18	ASSPQGGLSQPQH
TRBJ1-3	TRBV30	AWSKPGDGNTIY
TRBJ2-3	TRBV4-2	ASSLTSGTSGGTDTQY
TRBJ1-5	TRBV11-3	ASSLVPGPINQPQH
TRBJ1-1	TRBV5-1	ASSLAGAERNTEAF
TRBJ2-1	TRBV3-1/TRBV3-2	ASSLTSGGYNEQF
TRBJ2-3	TRBV5-4	ASSLDGGTSTDTQY
TRBJ1-4	TRBV4-1	ASSQPGQGRSFYEKLF